The present T cell receptor (beta chain) was sequenced within a study of OX40 agonist ivuxolimab in advanced cancers. TCRdb keeps only in-frame clones here, not all; method: immunoSEQ multiplex PCR. The sample includes tens of thousands of clones, around 85% of them seen just once. Germline V gene sequence: CDR1 LNHDA, CDR2 SQIVND (reference sequence). V was shortened by 4 bases and J by 7 bases, with 11 bases between the two germline ends. CDR3 length: 13 residues. The table lists this clone with a few counts. This receptor was identified in an adult with an advanced solid tumor such as melanoma, head and neck, liver or kidney cancer. The specimen was CD4+ or CD8+ T cells sorted from blood, collected in a trial of the OX40 agonist ivuxolimab. The chain employs TRBV19 and TRBJ1-5, with D possibly TRBD1 on 5 matching bases. This chain's CDR3 is CASSKEGSQPQHF. CDR3 DNA: TGTGCCAGTAGTAAGGAGGGGAGCCAGCCCCAGCATTTT.